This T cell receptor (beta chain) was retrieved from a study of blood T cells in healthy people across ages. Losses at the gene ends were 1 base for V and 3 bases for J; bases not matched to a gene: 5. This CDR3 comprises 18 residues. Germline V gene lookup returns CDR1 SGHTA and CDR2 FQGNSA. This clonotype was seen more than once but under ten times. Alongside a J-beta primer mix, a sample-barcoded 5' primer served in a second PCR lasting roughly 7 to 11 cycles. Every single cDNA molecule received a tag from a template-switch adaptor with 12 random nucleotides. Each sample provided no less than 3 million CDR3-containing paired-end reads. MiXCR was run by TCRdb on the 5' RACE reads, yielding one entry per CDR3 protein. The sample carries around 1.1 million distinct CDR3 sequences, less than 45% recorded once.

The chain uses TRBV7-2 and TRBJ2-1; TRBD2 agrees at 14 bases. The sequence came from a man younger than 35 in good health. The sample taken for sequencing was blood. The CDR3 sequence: CASSLEGTSGRYYNEQFF. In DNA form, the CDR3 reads TGTGCCAGCAGCTTAGAAGGGACTAGCGGGAGATACTACAATGAGCAGTTCTTC.